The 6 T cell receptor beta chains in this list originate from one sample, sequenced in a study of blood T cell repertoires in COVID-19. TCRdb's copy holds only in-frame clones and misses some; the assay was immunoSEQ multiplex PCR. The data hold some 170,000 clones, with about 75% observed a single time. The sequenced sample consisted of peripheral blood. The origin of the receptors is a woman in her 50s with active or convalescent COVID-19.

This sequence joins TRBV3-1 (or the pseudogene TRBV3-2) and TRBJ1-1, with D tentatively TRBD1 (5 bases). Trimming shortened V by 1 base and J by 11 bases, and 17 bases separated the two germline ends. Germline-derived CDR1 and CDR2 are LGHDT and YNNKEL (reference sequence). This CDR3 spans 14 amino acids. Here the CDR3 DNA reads TGTGCCAGCAGCCAAGGTGTCAGGGCTTCAAGGGCTTTCTTT. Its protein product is CASSQGVRASRAFF.

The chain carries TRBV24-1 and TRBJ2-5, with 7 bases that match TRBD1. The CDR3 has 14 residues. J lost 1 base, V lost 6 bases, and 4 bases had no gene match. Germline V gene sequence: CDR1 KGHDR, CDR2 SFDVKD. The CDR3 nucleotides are TGTGCCACCAGTACAGGGGCAATCCAAGAGACCCAGTACTTC. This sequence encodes CATSTGAIQETQYF.

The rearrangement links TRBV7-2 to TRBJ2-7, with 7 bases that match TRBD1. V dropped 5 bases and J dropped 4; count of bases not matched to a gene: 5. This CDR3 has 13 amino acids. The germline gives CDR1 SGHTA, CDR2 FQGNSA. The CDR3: CASSPLRGYEQYF. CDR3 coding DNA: TGTGCCAGCAGCCCCCTCAGGGGGTACGAGCAGTACTTC.

The CDR3 sequence: CASGPDTTTNEKLFF. In nucleotides, the CDR3 is TGTGCTAGTGGTCCGGACACCACAACTAATGAAAAACTGTTTTTT. The chain uses TRBV12-5 and TRBJ1-4, with D possibly matching TRBD1 (5 bases). CDR1 is LGHNT, CDR2 FRNRAP, per germline. Trimming shortened V by 5 bases and J by 0 bases, and 10 bases separated the two germline ends. This CDR3 is 15 amino acids long. Using reference TRBV12-5 and TRBJ1-4 for the parts outside the CDR3, the full variable domain is DARVTQTPRHKVTEMGQEVTMRCQPILGHNTVFWYRQTMMQGLELLAYFRNRAPLDDSGMPKDRFSAEMPDATLATLKIQPSEPRDSAVYFCASGPDTTTNEKLFFGSGTQLSVL.

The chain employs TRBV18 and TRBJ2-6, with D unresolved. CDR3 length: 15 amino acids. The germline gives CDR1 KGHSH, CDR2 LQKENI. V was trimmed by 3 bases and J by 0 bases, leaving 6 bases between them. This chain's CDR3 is CASSPPNSGANVLTF. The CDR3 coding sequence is TGTGCCAGCTCACCCCCCAACTCTGGGGCCAACGTCCTGACTTTC.

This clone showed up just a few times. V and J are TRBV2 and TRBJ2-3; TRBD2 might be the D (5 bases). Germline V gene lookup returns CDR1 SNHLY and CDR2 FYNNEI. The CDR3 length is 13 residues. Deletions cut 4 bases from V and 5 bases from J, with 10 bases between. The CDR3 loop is CASSGEEGDTQYF. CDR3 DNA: TGTGCCAGCAGTGGGGAAGAGGGAGATACGCAGTATTTT.